This T cell receptor (beta chain) was identified in a study of blood T cell repertoires in COVID-19. Study as a whole: T cells, B-cell-depleted T cells, or PBMCs supplied cDNA or gDNA.

Profiling relied on immunoSEQ multiplex PCR, and the TCRdb table lists in-frame clones only, not all of them. The table has some 210,000 clones, approximately 85% seen once; the top ten hold roughly 5.3%. From germline, CDR1 is MNHEY and CDR2 SVGAGI. Losses at the gene ends were 6 bases for V and 5 bases for J; bases not matched to a gene: 4. There are 14 residues in the CDR3. Sequenced sample: peripheral blood. The sequence was obtained from a woman in her seventies with active or convalescent COVID-19. The V call is TRBV6-5, the J call TRBJ2-3, with TRBD1 identical over 11 bases. CDR3 DNA: TGTGCCAGCAGCGGACAGGGGGCTAGAGATACGCAGTATTTT. This sequence encodes CASSGQGARDTQYF.